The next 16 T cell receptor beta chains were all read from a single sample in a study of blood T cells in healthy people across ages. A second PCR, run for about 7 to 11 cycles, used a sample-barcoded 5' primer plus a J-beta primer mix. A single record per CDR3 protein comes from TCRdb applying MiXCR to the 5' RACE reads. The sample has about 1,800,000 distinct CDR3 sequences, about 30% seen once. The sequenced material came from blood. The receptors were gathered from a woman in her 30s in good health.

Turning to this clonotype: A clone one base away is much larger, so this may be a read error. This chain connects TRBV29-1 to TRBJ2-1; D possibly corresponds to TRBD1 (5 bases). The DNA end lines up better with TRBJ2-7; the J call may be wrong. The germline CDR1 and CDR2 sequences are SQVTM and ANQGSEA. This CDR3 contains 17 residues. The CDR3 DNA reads TGCAGCGTTGAAGGGGTGGGGCGGACCAGCTCCTACAATGAGCAGTACTTC. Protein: CSVEGVGRTSSYNEQYF.

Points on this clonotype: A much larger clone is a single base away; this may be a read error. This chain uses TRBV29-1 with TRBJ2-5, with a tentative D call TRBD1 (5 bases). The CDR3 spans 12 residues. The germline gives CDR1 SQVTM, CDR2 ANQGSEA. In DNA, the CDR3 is TGCAGCGTTGTAGACGGACAAGGGACCCAGTACTTC. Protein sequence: CSVVDGQGTQYF.

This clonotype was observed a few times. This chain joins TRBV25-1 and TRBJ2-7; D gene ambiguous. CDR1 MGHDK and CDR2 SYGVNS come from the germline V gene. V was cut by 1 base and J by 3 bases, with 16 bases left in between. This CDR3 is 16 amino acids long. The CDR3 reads CASSESPDRRGYEQYF. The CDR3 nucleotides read TGTGCCAGCAGTGAATCGCCGGACCGTCGAGGCTACGAGCAGTACTTC.

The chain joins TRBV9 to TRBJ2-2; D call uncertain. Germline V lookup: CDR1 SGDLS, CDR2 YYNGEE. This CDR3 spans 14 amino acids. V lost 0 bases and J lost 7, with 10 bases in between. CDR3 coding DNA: TGTGCCAGCAGCGTAGGCCCAGATTACGGGGAGCTGTTTTTT. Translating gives CASSVGPDYGELFF.

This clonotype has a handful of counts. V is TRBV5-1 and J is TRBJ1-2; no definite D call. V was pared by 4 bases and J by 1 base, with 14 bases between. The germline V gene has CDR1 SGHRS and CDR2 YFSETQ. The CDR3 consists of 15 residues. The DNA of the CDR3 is TGCGCCAGCAGCGGTGAAGGCAGAATTAACTATGGCTACACCTTC. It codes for CASSGEGRINYGYTF.

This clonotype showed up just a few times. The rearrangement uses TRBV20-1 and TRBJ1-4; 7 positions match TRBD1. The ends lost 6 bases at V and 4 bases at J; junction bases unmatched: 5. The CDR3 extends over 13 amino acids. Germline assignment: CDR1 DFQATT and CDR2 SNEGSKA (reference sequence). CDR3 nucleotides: TGCAGTGCGAGGGACAGCAGTAATGAAAAACTGTTTTTT. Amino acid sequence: CSARDSSNEKLFF.

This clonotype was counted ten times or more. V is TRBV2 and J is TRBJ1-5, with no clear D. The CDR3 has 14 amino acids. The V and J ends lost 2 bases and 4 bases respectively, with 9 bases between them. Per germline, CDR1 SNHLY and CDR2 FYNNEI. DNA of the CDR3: TGTGCCAGCAGTGAACGAGGAATTAATCAGCCCCAGCATTTT. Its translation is CASSERGINQPQHF. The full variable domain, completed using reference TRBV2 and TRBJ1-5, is EPEVTQTPSHQVTQMGQEVILRCVPISNHLYFYWYRQILGQKVEFLVSFYNNEISEKSEIFDDQFSVERPDGSNFTLKIRSTKLEDSAMYFCASSERGINQPQHFGDGTRLSIL.

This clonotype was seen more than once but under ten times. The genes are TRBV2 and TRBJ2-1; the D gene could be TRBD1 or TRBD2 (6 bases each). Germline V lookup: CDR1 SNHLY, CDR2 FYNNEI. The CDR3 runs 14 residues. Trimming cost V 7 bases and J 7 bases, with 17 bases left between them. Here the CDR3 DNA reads TGTGCCAGCAATTTTGTAGGGGGGAGGAATGAGCAGTTCTTC. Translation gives CASNFVGGRNEQFF.

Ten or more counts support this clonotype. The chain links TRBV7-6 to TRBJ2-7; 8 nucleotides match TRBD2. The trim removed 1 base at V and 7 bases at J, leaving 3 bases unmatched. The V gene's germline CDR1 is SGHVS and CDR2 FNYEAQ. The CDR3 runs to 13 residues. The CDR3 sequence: CASSLGSSGEQYF. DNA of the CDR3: TGTGCCAGCAGCTTAGGGTCTAGCGGGGAGCAGTACTTC.

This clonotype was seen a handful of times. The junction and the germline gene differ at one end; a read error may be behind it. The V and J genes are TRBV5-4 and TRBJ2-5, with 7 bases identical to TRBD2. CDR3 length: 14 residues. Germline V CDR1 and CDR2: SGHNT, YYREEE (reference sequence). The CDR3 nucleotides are TGTGCCAACAGCTTGGGGGGGGAGGCAGAGACCCAGTACTTC. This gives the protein CANSLGGEAETQYF. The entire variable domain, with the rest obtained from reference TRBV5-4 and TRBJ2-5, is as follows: ETGVTQSPTHLIKTRGQQVTLRCSSQSGHNTVSWYQQALGQGPQFIFQYYREEENGRGNFPPRFSGLQFPNYSSELNVNALELDDSALYLCANSLGGEAETQYFGPGTRLLVL.

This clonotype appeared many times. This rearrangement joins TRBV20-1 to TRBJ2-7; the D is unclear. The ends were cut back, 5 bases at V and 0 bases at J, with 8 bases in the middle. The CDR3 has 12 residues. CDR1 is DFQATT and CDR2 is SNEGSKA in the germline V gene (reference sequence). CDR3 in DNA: TGCAGTGCTCGCCCGCACTCCTACGAGCAGTACTTC. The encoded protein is CSARPHSYEQYF.

As DNA, the CDR3 is TGTGCCAGCAGCTTAAGGCGGGGGGGCCGGAACTCACCCCTCCACTTT. This gives the protein CASSLRRGGRNSPLHF. This chain uses TRBV7-3 with TRBJ1-6, with D perhaps matching TRBD1 (6 bases). The CDR3 covers 16 residues. Trimming took off 1 base at V and 10 bases at J, with 17 bases between the two ends. CDR1 is SGHTA, CDR2 FQGTGA, per germline. The complete variable domain, with remaining parts taken from reference TRBV7-3 and TRBJ1-6, reads GAGVSQTPSNKVTEKGKYVELRCDPISGHTALYWYRQSLGQGPEFLIYFQGTGAADDSGLPNDRFFAVRPEGSVSTLKIQRTERGDSAVYLCASSLRRGGRNSPLHFGNGTRLTVT.

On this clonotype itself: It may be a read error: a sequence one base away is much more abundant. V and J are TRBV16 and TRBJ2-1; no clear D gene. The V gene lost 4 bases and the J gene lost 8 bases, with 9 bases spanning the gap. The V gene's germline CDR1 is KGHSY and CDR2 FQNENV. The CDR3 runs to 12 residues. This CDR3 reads CASSPHGDEQFF. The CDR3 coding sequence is TGTGCCAGCAGCCCCCACGGCGATGAGCAGTTCTTC.

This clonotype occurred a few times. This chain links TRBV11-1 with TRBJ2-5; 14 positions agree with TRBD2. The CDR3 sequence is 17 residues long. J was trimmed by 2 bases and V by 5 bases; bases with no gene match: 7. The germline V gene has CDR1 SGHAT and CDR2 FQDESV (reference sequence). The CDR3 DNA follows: TGTGCCAGCAGCATAGGACTAGCGGGGGGCCCACAAGAGACCCAGTACTTC. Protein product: CASSIGLAGGPQETQYF.

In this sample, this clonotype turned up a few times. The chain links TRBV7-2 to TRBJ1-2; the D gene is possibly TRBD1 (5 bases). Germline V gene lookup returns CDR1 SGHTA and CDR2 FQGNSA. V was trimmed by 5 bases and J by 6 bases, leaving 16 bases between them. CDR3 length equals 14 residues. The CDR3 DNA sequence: TGTGCCAGCAGCCCCGGGACGGATAAAAATGGCTACACCTTC. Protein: CASSPGTDKNGYTF.

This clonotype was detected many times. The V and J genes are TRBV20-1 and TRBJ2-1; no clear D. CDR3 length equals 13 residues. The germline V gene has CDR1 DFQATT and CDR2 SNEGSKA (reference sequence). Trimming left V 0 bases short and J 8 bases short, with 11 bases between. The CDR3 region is CSARDSSRDEQFF. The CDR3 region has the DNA TGCAGTGCTAGAGATTCTTCAAGGGATGAGCAGTTCTTC.